This T cell receptor (beta chain) was obtained from a study of vaccination effects on CD4 cells after COVID-19. CD4+ T cell isolation took place after approximately ten days of culture. Participants each got two BNT162b2 or mRNA-1273 vaccine doses. On this clone: Its antigen remains unknown.

CDR1 and CDR2 (germline): SGHVS, FQNEAQ. The CDR3 consists of 16 residues. Trimming took 5 bases from V and 5 from J, leaving 19 bases between them. Using immunoSEQ multiplex PCR, the repertoire was profiled, and TCRdb retains in-frame clones only, with some absent. The sample lists approximately 37,000 clones, around 73% occurring once. This sequence was found in a human donor who received a COVID-19 vaccine. Source: CD4+ T cells from PBMCs cultured without peptide, taken after COVID-19 vaccination. V and J are TRBV7-8 and TRBJ2-1; perhaps D is TRBD1 or TRBD2 (6 bases each). The CDR3 here is CASSLSGGGSDNEQFF. The CDR3 DNA follows: TGTGCCAGCAGCCTATCCGGAGGGGGTAGCGACAATGAGCAGTTCTTC.